These 6 T cell receptor beta chains were sequenced from one sample in a study of shared clonotypes between healthy human individuals. Sequencing used immunoSEQ multiplex PCR; TCRdb keeps in-frame clones, though not all of them. The sample holds over a million clones, under 99% seen once. Sequencing used naive CD4+ T cells sorted from blood. Subset here: CD45RA+ positively selected. The receptors shown here come from a man aged 25 to 40 in good health.

This clone is a singleton in its sample. The chain is built from TRBV7-9 and TRBJ2-1; 7 bases are shared with TRBD2. This CDR3 has 16 amino acids. With 5 bases clipped from V and 2 bases from J, the junction kept 9 bases outside the gene matches. The germline V gene encodes CDR1 SEHNR and CDR2 FQNEAQ (reference sequence). The CDR3 sequence is CASSVRGTKPYNEQFF. In DNA, the CDR3 is TGTGCCAGCAGCGTTCGGGGGACTAAACCCTACAATGAGCAGTTCTTC.

The rearrangement uses TRBV5-1 and TRBJ2-1, with 15 bases identical to TRBD2. The CDR3 consists of 16 residues. The V gene end was trimmed by 3 bases and the J gene end by 6 bases; junction bases not matched to a gene: 4. The germline gives CDR1 SGHRS, CDR2 YFSETQ. The CDR3 DNA reads as TGCGCCAGCAGCTCTGGGGGACTAGCGGGAGGCAATGAGCAGTTCTTC. Amino acids: CASSSGGLAGGNEQFF.

The count of this clone is one. Distinct nucleotide sequences in the sample also encode this CDR3. This chain uses TRBV5-1 with TRBJ1-4; the D gene is possibly TRBD1 (5 bases). Germline assignment: CDR1 SGHRS and CDR2 YFSETQ. The CDR3 length is 15 residues. Trimming left V 0 bases short and J 5 bases short, with 11 bases between. The CDR3 reads CASSLGAGRNEKLFF. In DNA, the CDR3 is TGCGCCAGCAGCTTGGGTGCAGGGAGGAATGAAAAACTGTTTTTT.

The J gene is TRBJ2-1, the V gene TRBV5-1, with D maybe TRBD2 (6 bases). The CDR3 is made up of 15 amino acids. Looked up from germline, CDR1 is SGHRS and CDR2 is YFSETQ. Between the trimmed V and J ends, which lost 0 bases and 8 bases, there was a span of 15 bases. The CDR3 sequence: CASSLVAGPSHEQFF. CDR3 DNA sequence: TGCGCCAGCAGCTTGGTGGCGGGGCCGAGCCATGAGCAGTTCTTC.

The rearrangement joins TRBV10-2 to TRBJ2-7; weak D call: TRBD2 (5 bases). Germline CDR1 WSHSY, CDR2 SAAADI. The CDR3 consists of 12 residues. The germline V and J ends were trimmed by 3 bases and 9 bases, with 12 bases remaining between them. The CDR3 DNA reads as TGCGCCAGCAGTGAAACTAGTTGGTGGCAGTACTTC. This encodes CASSETSWWQYF.

In this sample, this clone turned up a few times. For the CDR3, the DNA is TGTGCCAGCAGCGCCCTTCAATCCGGGGAGCTGTTTTTT. It specifies CASSALQSGELFF. This rearrangement joins TRBV9 to TRBJ2-2; D uncertain. CDR1 SGDLS and CDR2 YYNGEE come from the germline V gene. V was pared by 3 bases and J by 6 bases, with 9 bases between. This CDR3 has 13 residues.